This T cell receptor beta chain appears in the sequencing data of a study of blood T cells in healthy people across ages. The CDR3 is 17 amino acids. The germline V gene has CDR1 SEHNR and CDR2 FQNEAQ (reference sequence). No fewer than 5.5 micrograms of total RNA were isolated from every sample. Study-wide points: Bulk PBMC profiling left naive and antigen-experienced comparisons inconclusive.

A second PCR of about 7 to 11 cycles used a sample-barcoded 5' primer and a J-beta primer mix. TCRdb redid the calling of the 5' RACE reads with MiXCR, one entry per CDR3 protein. This table has about 570,000 distinct CDR3 sequences, about 27% appearing once. As concerns this clonotype: Its antigen is unknown.

These same records also appear under a second study, on T cells of mothers and their children. That publication notes: Samples were obtained from a few healthy Caucasian mothers and their six children. Roughly 2.8 million TCR beta reads per child versus over 9 million per mother.

This chain connects TRBV7-9 to TRBJ2-5, with 7 bases matching TRBD2. The J call may be faulty, since TRBJ2-7 better matches the DNA end. What was sequenced was blood. This TCR was sampled from a boy aged 2 to 10 in good health. The CDR3 reads CASSLSVGRELLDEQYF. In DNA, the CDR3 is TGTGCCAGCAGCTTATCCGTCGGGCGGGAGTTATTGGACGAGCAGTACTTC.